Sequencing of this T cell receptor (beta chain) was carried out in a study of T cell responses to AZD1222 COVID-19 vaccine. The CDR3 contains 16 residues. J gave up 4 bases and V 4 bases, and 9 bases lay outside the gene matches. CDR1 is SGHRS and CDR2 is YFSETQ in the germline V gene. About this clone: The antigen is not known.

Repertoires were generated with immunoSEQ multiplex PCR, while TCRdb's copy carries only in-frame clones and drops some. Of about 120,000 clones listed, around 91% are singletons. Study observations and caveats: Distributed over spike, vaccine-associated CD4 TCRs predominated at 160-218 and 743-854.

The input for sequencing was peripheral blood, taken on day 0 of AZD1222 vaccination. This receptor was obtained from an adult in good health. The genes are TRBV5-1 and TRBJ2-1, with TRBD1 matching 9 bases. CDR3 sequence reads: CASSLRPGTGYNEQFF. DNA of the CDR3: TGCGCCAGCAGCCTGAGACCCGGGACAGGGTACAATGAGCAGTTCTTC.